This TCR beta chain was documented in a study of T cells in Graves' hyperthyroidism and ophthalmopathy. Study-level information: The authors collected peripheral blood at initial diagnosis, before any treatment.

Amplification of TCR beta CDR3 regions was performed using RNA transcripts as template. TCR CDR3 underwent first-round RT-PCR with the HTBI primer set. Each CDR3 protein is one row after TCRdb ran MiXCR on the multiplex PCR reads. Here the sample spans under 350,000 distinct CDR3 sequences, approximately 12% being singletons. Those patients with uncontrolled infection, other autoimmune disease, pregnancy or lactation were excluded. This clonotype has a count of ten or more. The antigen is undetermined. Findings and limits, study-wide: Ophthalmopathy prediction by the model preceded onset by a median approximately 6.1 months. Stable hyperthyroidism was told apart from ophthalmopathy by a model built on 13 V-J features.

This clonotype was obtained from a woman aged 30 to 39 with Graves' hyperthyroidism that later progressed to Graves' ophthalmopathy. The specimen sequenced was blood.

The CDR3 loop reads CSARDRLAGSGELFF. DNA for the CDR3: TGCAGTGCTAGAGATCGGCTAGCGGGTTCCGGGGAGCTGTTTTTT. This chain uses TRBV20-1 with TRBJ2-2, with TRBD2 identical over 8 bases. In germline, CDR1 is DFQATT, CDR2 SNEGSKA (reference sequence). Trimming took 0 bases from V and 6 from J; bases not matched to a gene: 6. This CDR3 comprises 15 residues.